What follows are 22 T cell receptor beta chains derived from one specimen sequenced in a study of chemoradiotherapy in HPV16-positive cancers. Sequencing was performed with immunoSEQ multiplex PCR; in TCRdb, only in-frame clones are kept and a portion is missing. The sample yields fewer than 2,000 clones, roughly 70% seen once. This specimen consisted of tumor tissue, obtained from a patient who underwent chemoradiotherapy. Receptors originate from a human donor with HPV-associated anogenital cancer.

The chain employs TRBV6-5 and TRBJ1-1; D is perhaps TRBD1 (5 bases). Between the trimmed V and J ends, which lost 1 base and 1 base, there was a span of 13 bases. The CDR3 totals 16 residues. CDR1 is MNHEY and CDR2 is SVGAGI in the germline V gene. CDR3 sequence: CASSYFTRGENTEAFF. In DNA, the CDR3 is TGTGCCAGCAGTTACTTTACAAGAGGGGAGAACACTGAAGCTTTCTTT.

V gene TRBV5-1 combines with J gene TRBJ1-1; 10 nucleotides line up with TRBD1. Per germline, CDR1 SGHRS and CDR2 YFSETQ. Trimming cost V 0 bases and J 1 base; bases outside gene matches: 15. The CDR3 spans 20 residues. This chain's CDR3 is CASSLAPRTGGNYANTEAFF. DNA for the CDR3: TGCGCCAGCAGCTTGGCCCCCCGGACAGGGGGAAACTATGCGAACACTGAAGCTTTCTTT.

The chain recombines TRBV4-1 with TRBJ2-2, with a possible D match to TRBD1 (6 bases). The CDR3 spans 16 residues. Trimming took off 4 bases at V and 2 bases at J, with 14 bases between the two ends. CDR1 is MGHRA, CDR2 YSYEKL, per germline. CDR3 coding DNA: TGCGCCAGCAGCCGCCTTGGGGGACAAAACACCGGGGAGCTGTTTTTT. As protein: CASSRLGGQNTGELFF.

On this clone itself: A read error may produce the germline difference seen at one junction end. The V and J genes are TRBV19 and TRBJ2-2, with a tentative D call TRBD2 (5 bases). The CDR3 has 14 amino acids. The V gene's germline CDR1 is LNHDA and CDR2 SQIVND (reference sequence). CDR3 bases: TGTGCCACAGCGTCGGGGATAAACATCGGGGAGCTGTTTTTT. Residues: CATASGINIGELFF.

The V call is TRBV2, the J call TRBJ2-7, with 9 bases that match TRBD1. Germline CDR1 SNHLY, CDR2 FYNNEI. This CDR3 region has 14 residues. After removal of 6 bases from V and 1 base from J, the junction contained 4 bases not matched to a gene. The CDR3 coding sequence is TGTGCCAGCAGACCCGGGACAGGGTCCTACGAGCAGTACTTC. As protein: CASRPGTGSYEQYF.

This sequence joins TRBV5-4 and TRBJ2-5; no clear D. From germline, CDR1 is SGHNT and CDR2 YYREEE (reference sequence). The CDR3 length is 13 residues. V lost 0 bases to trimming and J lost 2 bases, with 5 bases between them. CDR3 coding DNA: TGTGCCAGCAGCTTGGGTAGACAAGAGACCCAGTACTTC. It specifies CASSLGRQETQYF.

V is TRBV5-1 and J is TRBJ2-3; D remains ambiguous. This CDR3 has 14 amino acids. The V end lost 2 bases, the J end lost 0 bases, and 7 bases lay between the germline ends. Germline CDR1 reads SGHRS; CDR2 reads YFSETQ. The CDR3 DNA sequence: TGCGCCAGCAGCTTTACGGAGAGCACAGATACGCAGTATTTT. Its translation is CASSFTESTDTQYF.

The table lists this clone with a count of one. The CDR3 is CASSPRDSRTVYKAFF. DNA of the CDR3: TGTGCCAGCTCACCCCGGGACAGCCGAACGGTCTATAAAGCTTTCTTT. This chain joins TRBV18 and TRBJ1-1; TRBD1 aligns across 7 bases. The V segment lost 3 bases and the J segment 9 bases; nucleotides outside the gene matches: 16. The V gene's germline CDR1 is KGHSH and CDR2 LQKENI. This CDR3 is built from 16 residues.

The CDR3 bases are TGTGCCAGCAGCTTGGCCGAAGGGGAGCCCAGCAATCAGCCCCAGCATTTT. This translates into CASSLAEGEPSNQPQHF. The chain uses TRBV5-5 and TRBJ1-5, with a possible D match to TRBD1 (5 bases). Germline V gene sequence: CDR1 SGHKS, CDR2 YYEKEE (reference sequence). The CDR3 extends over 17 amino acids. The ends were cut back, 0 bases at V and 1 base at J, with 14 bases in the middle. Looking up the rest from reference TRBV5-5 and TRBJ1-5 gives the full variable domain: DAGVTQSPTHLIKTRGQQVTLRCSPISGHKSVSWYQQVLGQGPQFIFQYYEKEERGRGNFPDRFSARQFPNYSSELNVNALLLGDSALYLCASSLAEGEPSNQPQHFGDGTRLSIL.

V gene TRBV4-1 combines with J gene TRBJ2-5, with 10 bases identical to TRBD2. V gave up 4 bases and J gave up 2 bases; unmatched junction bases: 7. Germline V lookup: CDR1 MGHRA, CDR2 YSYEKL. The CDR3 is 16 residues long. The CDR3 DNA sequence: TGCGCCAGCAGCCGGTTCTGGACTAGCGGACAAGAGACCCAGTACTTC. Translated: CASSRFWTSGQETQYF.

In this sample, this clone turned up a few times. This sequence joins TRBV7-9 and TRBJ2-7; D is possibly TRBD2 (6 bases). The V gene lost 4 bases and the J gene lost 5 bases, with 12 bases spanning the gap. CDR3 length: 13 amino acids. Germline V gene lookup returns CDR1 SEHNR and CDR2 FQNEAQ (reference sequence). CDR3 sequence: CASSSGGDDEQYF. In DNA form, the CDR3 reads TGTGCCAGCAGCTCGGGCGGGGATGACGAGCAGTACTTC.

Here the CDR3 DNA reads TGTGCCAGCTCACCATACAGGGATGAAAAACTGTTTTTT. The encoded protein is CASSPYRDEKLFF. V usage is TRBV18 and J usage is TRBJ1-4; tentative D call: TRBD1 (6 bases). With 2 bases removed from V and 6 bases from J, the gap between germline ends came to 7 bases. Germline V CDR1 and CDR2: KGHSH, LQKENI. There are 13 residues in the CDR3.

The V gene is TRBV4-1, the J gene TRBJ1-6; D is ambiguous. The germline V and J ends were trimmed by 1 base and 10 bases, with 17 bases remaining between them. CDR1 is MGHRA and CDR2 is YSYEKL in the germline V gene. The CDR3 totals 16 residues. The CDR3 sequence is CASSQAYGVGHSPLHF. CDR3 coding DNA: TGCGCCAGCAGCCAAGCCTATGGGGTAGGCCACTCACCCCTCCACTTT.

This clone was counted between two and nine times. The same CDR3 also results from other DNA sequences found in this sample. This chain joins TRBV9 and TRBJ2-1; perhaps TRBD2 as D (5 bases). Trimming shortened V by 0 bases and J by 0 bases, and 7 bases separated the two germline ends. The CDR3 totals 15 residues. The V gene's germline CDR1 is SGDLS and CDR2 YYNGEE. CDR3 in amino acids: CASSVEDSSYNEQFF. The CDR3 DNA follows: TGTGCCAGCAGCGTAGAGGACTCCTCCTACAATGAGCAGTTCTTC.

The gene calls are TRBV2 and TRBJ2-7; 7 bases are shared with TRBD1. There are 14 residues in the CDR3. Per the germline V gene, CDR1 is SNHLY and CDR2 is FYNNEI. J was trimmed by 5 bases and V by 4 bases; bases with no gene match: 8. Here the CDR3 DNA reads TGTGCCAGCAGTGGACAGGGTCTAGGACACGAGCAGTACTTC. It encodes CASSGQGLGHEQYF. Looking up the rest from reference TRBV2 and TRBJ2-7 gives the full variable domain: EPEVTQTPSHQVTQMGQEVILRCVPISNHLYFYWYRQILGQKVEFLVSFYNNEISEKSEIFDDQFSVERPDGSNFTLKIRSTKLEDSAMYFCASSGQGLGHEQYFGPGTRLTVT.

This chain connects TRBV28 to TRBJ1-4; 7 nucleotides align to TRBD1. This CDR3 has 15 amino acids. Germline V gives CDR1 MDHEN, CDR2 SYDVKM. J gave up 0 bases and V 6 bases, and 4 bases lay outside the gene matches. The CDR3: CASSRQGATNEKLFF. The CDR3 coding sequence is TGTGCCAGCAGCAGACAGGGCGCAACTAATGAAAAACTGTTTTTT.

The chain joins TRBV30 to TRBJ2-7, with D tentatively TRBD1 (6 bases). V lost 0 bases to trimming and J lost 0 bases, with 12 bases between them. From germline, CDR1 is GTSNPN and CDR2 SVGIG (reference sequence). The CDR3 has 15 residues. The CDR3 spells CAWSVGAVSSYEQYF. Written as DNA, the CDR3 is TGTGCCTGGAGTGTGGGGGCCGTAAGCTCCTACGAGCAGTACTTC.

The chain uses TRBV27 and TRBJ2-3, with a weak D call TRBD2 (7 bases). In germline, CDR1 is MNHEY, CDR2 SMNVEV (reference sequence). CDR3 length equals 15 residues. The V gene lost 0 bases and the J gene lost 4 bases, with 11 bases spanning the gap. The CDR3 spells CASSLSRGASDTQYF. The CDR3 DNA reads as TGTGCCAGCAGTTTATCCCGGGGGGCCTCAGATACGCAGTATTTT.

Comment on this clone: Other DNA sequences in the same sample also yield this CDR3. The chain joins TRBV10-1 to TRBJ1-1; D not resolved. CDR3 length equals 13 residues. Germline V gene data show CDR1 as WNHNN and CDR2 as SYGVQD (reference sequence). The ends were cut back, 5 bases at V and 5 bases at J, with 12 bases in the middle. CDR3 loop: CASSLGGNTEAFF. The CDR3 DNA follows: TGCGCCAGCAGTTTGGGCGGAAATACTGAAGCTTTCTTT.

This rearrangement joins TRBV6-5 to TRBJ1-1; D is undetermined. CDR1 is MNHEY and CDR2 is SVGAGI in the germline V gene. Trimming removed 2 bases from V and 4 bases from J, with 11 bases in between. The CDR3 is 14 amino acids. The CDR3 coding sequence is TGTGCCAGCAGTTACACACAAATATCCACTGAAGCTTTCTTT. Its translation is CASSYTQISTEAFF.

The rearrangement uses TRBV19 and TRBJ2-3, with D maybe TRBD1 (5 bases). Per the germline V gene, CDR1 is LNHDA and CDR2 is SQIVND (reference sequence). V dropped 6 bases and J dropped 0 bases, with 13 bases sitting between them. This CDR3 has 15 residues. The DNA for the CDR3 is TGTGCCAGTAGCACGGACACTGCTAGCACAGATACGCAGTATTTT. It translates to CASSTDTASTDTQYF. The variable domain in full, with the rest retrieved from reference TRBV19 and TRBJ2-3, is DGGITQSPKYLFRKEGQNVTLSCEQNLNHDAMYWYRQDPGQGLRLIYYSQIVNDFQKGDIAEGYSVSREKKESFPLTVTSAQKNPTAFYLCASSTDTASTDTQYFGPGTRLTVL.

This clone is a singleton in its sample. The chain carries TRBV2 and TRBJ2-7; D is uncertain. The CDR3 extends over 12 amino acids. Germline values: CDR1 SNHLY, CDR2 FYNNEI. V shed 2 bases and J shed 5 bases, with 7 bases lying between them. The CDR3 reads CASSEIDNEQYF. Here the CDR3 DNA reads TGTGCCAGCAGTGAAATAGATAACGAGCAGTACTTC.